This entry features one T cell receptor beta chain sequence. The antigen is not known. Sequencing was performed with immunoSEQ multiplex PCR; in TCRdb, only in-frame clones are kept and a portion is missing. The sample has under 200,000 clones, approximately 90% seen once; the top ten hold less than 5.5%. The data originate from a study of T cell responses to AZD1222 COVID-19 vaccine. Broader study findings: It was only a handful of AZD1222 recipients who were seropositive at baseline. Vaccine-associated CD4 TCRs spanned spike, dominant at 160-218 and 743-854. Nearly half of unique spike-specific TCRs reportedly avoided B.1.351 and B.1.1.7 mutated regions.

The CDR3 totals 13 residues. Trimming took 5 bases from V and 3 from J; bases not matched to a gene: 1. CDR1 and CDR2 (germline): SEHNR, FQNEAQ (reference sequence). The sequencing here drew on peripheral blood, taken on day 0 of AZD1222 vaccination. The source is an adult in good health. V usage is TRBV7-9 and J usage is TRBJ2-7; 10 bases align to TRBD2. The CDR3 nucleotides are TGTGCCAGCAGCGGACTAGCGGTCTACGAGCAGTACTTC. This codes for CASSGLAVYEQYF.